These 9 T cell receptor beta chains originate from one sample sequenced in a study of molecular identifiers for immune sequencing clone quantification. TCRdb re-derived calls from the PCR reads in MiXCR, one entry per CDR3 protein. The sample holds 20,000 to 25,000 distinct CDR3 sequences, 17% seen once. Sequencing was performed on naive CD8+ T cells from blood, with Jurkat cell RNA spiked in. Specified subset: FACS-sorted CD8+CD4-CCR7+CD45RA+ naive T cells. All receptors come from a human donor in good health. Some libraries in this study had Jurkat cell RNA spiked in.

This clonotype came up many times. V gene TRBV19 combines with J gene TRBJ2-3; 12 nucleotides align to TRBD2. The germline V gene has CDR1 LNHDA and CDR2 SQIVND (reference sequence). V was pared by 9 bases and J by 4 bases, with 14 bases of the junction left unmatched. The CDR3 has 17 amino acids. The DNA for the CDR3 is TGTGCCAGCGCTATGTGGCTAGCGGGGGGGCATGCAGATACGCAGTATTTT. It yields the protein CASAMWLAGGHADTQYF.

This clonotype showed up many times. The gene calls are TRBV3-1 and TRBJ2-7; tentative D call: TRBD1 (6 bases). V lost 0 bases, J lost 3 bases, and 12 bases lay in between. CDR1 is LGHDT, CDR2 YNNKEL, per germline (reference sequence). CDR3 length equals 15 residues. The CDR3 protein is CASSQDQGQYYEQYF. DNA of the CDR3: TGTGCCAGCAGCCAAGATCAGGGGCAGTACTACGAGCAGTACTTC.

This clonotype has a count of ten or more. V gene TRBV7-9 combines with J gene TRBJ2-3, with 9 bases identical to TRBD1. After removal of 5 bases from V and 6 bases from J, the junction contained 9 bases not matched to a gene. CDR1 and CDR2 from the germline V gene are SEHNR and FQNEAQ (reference sequence). CDR3 length equals 15 residues. CDR3 sequence reads: CASSGQGPGRDTQYF. CDR3 in DNA: TGTGCCAGCAGCGGACAGGGGCCCGGGAGGGATACGCAGTATTTT. Supplemented by reference TRBV7-9 and TRBJ2-3, the full variable domain reads DTGVSQNPRHKITKRGQNVTFRCDPISEHNRLYWYRQTLGQGPEFLTYFQNEAQLEKSRLLSDRFSAERPKGSFSTLEIQRTEQGDSAMYLCASSGQGPGRDTQYFGPGTRLTVL.

This clonotype was recorded many times. The DNA for the CDR3 is TGTGCCAGCAGTTCTCTAGCGGGAGCCTACAATGAGCAGTTCTTC. Translated: CASSSLAGAYNEQFF. The rearrangement joins TRBV28 to TRBJ2-1, with 10 bases matching TRBD2. CDR3 length: 15 amino acids. Germline V gene lookup returns CDR1 MDHEN and CDR2 SYDVKM. The trim removed 4 bases at V and 2 bases at J, leaving 2 bases unmatched.

In regard to this clonotype: This may be a read error: a much more frequent sequence differs by one nucleotide. The gene calls are TRBV4-3 and TRBJ2-2, with 7 bases lining up with TRBD2. CDR3 length: 15 residues. The germline gives CDR1 LGHNA, CDR2 YSLEER. The CDR3 bases are TGCGCCAGCAGCCATGGGGACTACCCCACCGGGGAGCCGTTTTTT. It codes for CASSHGDYPTGEPFF.

With respect to this clonotype: This may arise from a read error, as a much more abundant clone is one base away. This sequence joins TRBV27 and TRBJ1-2, with a tentative D call TRBD1 (6 bases). Per germline, CDR1 MNHEY and CDR2 SMNVEV (reference sequence). The CDR3 loop spans 13 amino acids. Trimming shortened V by 3 bases and J by 4 bases, and 9 bases separated the two germline ends. For the CDR3, the DNA is TGTGCCAGCAGTTTGGACAGATTCTATGGCTACACCTTC. Protein product: CASSLDRFYGYTF.

This clonotype was observed many times. The gene calls are TRBV28 and TRBJ2-7; the D gene is possibly TRBD2 (5 bases). The CDR3 length is 14 residues. CDR1 is MDHEN, CDR2 SYDVKM, per germline. V was pared by 10 bases and J by 5 bases, with 21 bases between. The DNA of the CDR3 is TGTGCCACCGCATTTCGGGGTCCGGTGGACGAGCAGTACTTC. This encodes CATAFRGPVDEQYF.

This clonotype came up many times. The V call is TRBV11-2, the J call TRBJ2-7; either TRBD1 or TRBD2 may fit D (6 bases each). V lost 4 bases and J 12 bases, leaving 16 bases between the germline ends. CDR1 and CDR2 (germline): SGHAT, FQNNGV. This CDR3 has 12 residues. The CDR3 region has the DNA TGTGCCAGCAGCTCGGGGGCGCAGGGCGTGTACTTC. Its protein product is CASSSGAQGVYF.

This clonotype was found many times. The CDR3 DNA is TGCAGCGTTGAAGTTCTTGGGGACACTGAAGCTTTCTTT. This encodes CSVEVLGDTEAFF. The chain recombines TRBV29-1 with TRBJ1-1; D remains ambiguous. The germline V gene encodes CDR1 SQVTM and CDR2 ANQGSEA. The V end was cut by 1 base, the J end by 3 bases, with 9 bases between. The CDR3 is 13 residues long.